These 13 T cell receptor beta chains originate from one sample sequenced in a study of blood T cell repertoires in COVID-19. Some clones are missing from TCRdb's copy, which holds only in-frame ones; the method was immunoSEQ multiplex PCR. The repertoire holds some 190,000 clones, with roughly 82% as singletons. The sample was peripheral blood. The receptors originated from a woman aged 60-75 years with COVID-19, enrolled during active disease.

This chain links TRBV6-4 with TRBJ2-3; 7 bases match TRBD2. The CDR3 totals 16 residues. CDR1 is MRHNA, CDR2 SNTAGT, per germline. Trimming removed 3 bases from V and 0 bases from J; junction bases left unmatched: 6. This CDR3 reads CASSEKLASSTDTQYF. CDR3 nucleotide sequence: TGTGCCAGCAGTGAAAAACTAGCGTCTAGCACAGATACGCAGTATTTT.

The chain employs TRBV5-1 and TRBJ1-1; tentative D call: TRBD1 (6 bases). The CDR3 totals 14 residues. Trimming removed 4 bases from V and 1 base from J, with 11 bases in between. Germline CDR1 is SGHRS and CDR2 is YFSETQ. CDR3 region: CASSQRQANTEAFF. In nucleotides, the CDR3 is TGCGCCAGCAGCCAACGACAGGCGAACACTGAAGCTTTCTTT.

V is TRBV18 and J is TRBJ2-7, with D possibly TRBD2 on 6 matching bases. The CDR3 length is 14 residues. Germline assignment: CDR1 KGHSH and CDR2 LQKENI. Between the trimmed V and J ends, which lost 2 bases and 5 bases, there was a span of 13 bases. Here the CDR3 DNA reads TGTGCCAGCTCACCAGGGGGGACCGGGAACGAGCAGTACGTC. Residues: CASSPGGTGNEQYV.

V usage is TRBV10-3 and J usage is TRBJ2-2; 7 nucleotides align to TRBD2. Germline V gene data show CDR1 as ENHRY and CDR2 as SYGVKD. With 0 bases clipped from V and 1 base from J, the junction kept 5 bases outside the gene matches. The CDR3 runs 17 residues. As DNA, the CDR3 is TGTGCCATCAGTGAGTCAGGGCTAGCGGTGAACACCGGGGAGCTGTTTTTT. As protein: CAISESGLAVNTGELFF.

The V call is TRBV2, the J call TRBJ1-3; a weak D match, TRBD1 (5 bases). The CDR3 has 14 residues. Trimming took off 2 bases at V and 4 bases at J, with 9 bases between the two ends. The germline V gene has CDR1 SNHLY and CDR2 FYNNEI. DNA for the CDR3: TGTGCCAGCAGTGAACGCAGGGTCGGAAACACCATATATTTT. This translates into CASSERRVGNTIYF. Looking up the rest from reference TRBV2 and TRBJ1-3 gives the full variable domain: EPEVTQTPSHQVTQMGQEVILRCVPISNHLYFYWYRQILGQKVEFLVSFYNNEISEKSEIFDDQFSVERPDGSNFTLKIRSTKLEDSAMYFCASSERRVGNTIYFGEGSWLTVV.

The V and J genes are TRBV19 and TRBJ2-3, with 8 nucleotides matching TRBD2. V shed 7 bases, J shed 4 bases, and the junction held 7 bases outside the gene matches. The length of the CDR3 is 14 residues. Germline V gene lookup returns CDR1 LNHDA and CDR2 SQIVND (reference sequence). The CDR3 sequence: CASTPGLVSDTQYF. The CDR3 DNA is TGTGCCAGTACCCCGGGACTAGTTTCAGATACGCAGTATTTT.

The rearrangement links TRBV11-1 to TRBJ2-6; maybe TRBD2 (6 bases). This CDR3 spans 16 amino acids. Trimming pared 3 bases from V and 2 bases from J, leaving 11 bases between. Germline V lookup: CDR1 SGHAT, CDR2 FQDESV (reference sequence). Here the CDR3 DNA reads TGTGCCAGCAGCTTCGGGGGTGCCCCTGGGGCCAACGTCCTGACTTTC. Translated: CASSFGGAPGANVLTF.

The V and J genes are TRBV30 and TRBJ2-7, with D maybe TRBD2 (5 bases). V dropped 2 bases and J dropped 5 bases, with 19 bases sitting between them. Germline-derived CDR1 and CDR2 are GTSNPN and SVGIG (reference sequence). The CDR3 runs to 15 residues. The DNA of the CDR3 is TGTGCCTGGAGTCCCCGTGAGGGTATAGGAAACGAGCAGTACTTC. This codes for CAWSPREGIGNEQYF.

The chain combines TRBV9 with TRBJ2-7; TRBD2 agrees at 12 bases. This CDR3 has 14 residues. Trimming removed 2 bases from V and 3 bases from J; junction bases left unmatched: 0. CDR1 and CDR2 from the germline V gene are SGDLS and YYNGEE. CDR3 DNA sequence: TGTGCCAGCAGCGTGACTAGCGGGGGCTACGAGCAGTACTTC. Amino acid sequence: CASSVTSGGYEQYF.

The chain has TRBV9 and TRBJ1-4; 7 bases match TRBD1. Germline V lookup: CDR1 SGDLS, CDR2 YYNGEE. The CDR3 runs 17 residues. The J segment lost 8 bases and the V segment lost 3 bases, leaving 16 bases of the junction unmatched. DNA for the CDR3: TGTGCCAGCAGCGCTATTACAGGGGTCGGGATAGGGGAAAAACTGTTTTTT. Translation gives CASSAITGVGIGEKLFF.

This chain joins TRBV19 and TRBJ1-5; D perhaps matches TRBD1 (5 bases). Looked up from germline, CDR1 is LNHDA and CDR2 is SQIVND (reference sequence). The CDR3 is made up of 14 amino acids. V lost 4 bases to trimming and J lost 9 bases, with 16 bases between them. CDR3 DNA: TGTGCCAGTAGTACCCAGGGATCCAATGGGCCCCAGCATTTT. This encodes CASSTQGSNGPQHF.

The chain joins TRBV11-2 to TRBJ2-5; 12 bases are a match to TRBD2. V was clipped by 7 bases and J by 1 base; unmatched bases: 7. This CDR3 spans 16 amino acids. From germline, CDR1 is SGHAT and CDR2 FQNNGV. CDR3 sequence (DNA): TGTGCCAGCACCCCGGAACTAGCGGGGGGCCAAGAGACCCAGTACTTC. As protein: CASTPELAGGQETQYF.

This chain joins TRBV7-3 and TRBJ2-2; D uncertain. Germline CDR1 reads SGHTA; CDR2 reads FQGTGA. Between the trimmed V and J ends, which lost 3 bases and 6 bases, there was a span of 11 bases. The length of the CDR3 is 14 residues. CDR3 sequence: CASSFSGGAGELFF. CDR3 in DNA: TGTGCCAGCAGCTTTTCGGGTGGCGCCGGGGAGCTGTTTTTT.